This entry is about one T cell receptor (beta chain). Per the original data handling: Nucleated cell number was recorded as an estimate derived from reference gene primer amplification. Sequenced by immunoSEQ multiplex PCR; TCRdb stores in-frame clones only, minus some. From that table come the V and J calls and clone size; the DNA was used to work out D and trimming. The sample carries 350,000 to 550,000 clones, approximately 90% recorded once. Germline CDR1 and CDR2: KGHSH and LQKENI. There are 15 residues in the CDR3. The V gene end was trimmed by 5 bases and the J gene end by 0 bases; junction bases not matched to a gene: 4. The sample belongs to a study of blood T cell repertoires in COVID-19. Across the study: COVID-19 samples collected from the United States, Italy and Spain covered acute and convalescent phases. From T cells, B-cell-depleted T cells, or PBMCs came the material, which was cDNA or gDNA.

Sequenced sample: peripheral blood. The chain joins TRBV18 to TRBJ2-1; 7 nucleotides align to TRBD1. This clonotype originated in a woman in her thirties with acute or convalescent COVID-19. CDR3 sequence reads: CASSWDRNSYNEQFF. The CDR3, as DNA: TGTGCCAGCTCATGGGACAGAAACTCCTACAATGAGCAGTTCTTC.